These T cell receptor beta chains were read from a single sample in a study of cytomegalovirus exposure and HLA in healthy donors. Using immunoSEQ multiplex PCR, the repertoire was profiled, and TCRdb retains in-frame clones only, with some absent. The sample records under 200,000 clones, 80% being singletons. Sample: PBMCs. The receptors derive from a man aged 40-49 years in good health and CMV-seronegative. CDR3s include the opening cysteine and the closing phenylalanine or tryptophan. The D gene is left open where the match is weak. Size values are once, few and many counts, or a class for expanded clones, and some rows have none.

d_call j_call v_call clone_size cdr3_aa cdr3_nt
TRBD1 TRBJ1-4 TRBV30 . CAWSVGQGAGSEKLFF TGTGCCTGGAGTGTAGGGCAGGGGGCCGGTAGTGAAAAACTGTTTTTT
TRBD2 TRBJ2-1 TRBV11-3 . CASSSLAGGPTSSYNEQFF TGTGCCAGCAGCTCATTAGCGGGAGGGCCCACGAGCTCCTACAATGAGCAGTTCTTC
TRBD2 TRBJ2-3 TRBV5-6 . CASSLGRGGTDTQYF TGTGCCAGCAGCTTGGGGCGGGGGGGCACAGATACGCAGTATTTT
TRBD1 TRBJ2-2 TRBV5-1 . CASGRQGNTGELFF TGCGCCAGCGGACGACAGGGGAACACCGGGGAGCTGTTTTTT
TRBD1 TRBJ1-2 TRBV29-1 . CSVGGTENYGYTF TGCAGCGTTGGAGGGACAGAAAACTATGGCTACACCTTC
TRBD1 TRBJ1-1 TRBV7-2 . CASTTGQGEPEAFF TGTGCCAGCACCACGGGACAGGGGGAGCCTGAAGCTTTCTTT
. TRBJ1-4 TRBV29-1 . CSVEHGTSEKLFF TGCAGCGTTGAGCACGGGACATCCGAAAAACTGTTTTTT
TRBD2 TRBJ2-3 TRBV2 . CASRGLAGNTQYF TGTGCCAGCAGGGGACTAGCGGGGAATACGCAGTATTTT
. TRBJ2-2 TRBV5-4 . CASSPPAKMGDGELFF TGTGCCAGCAGCCCGCCGGCTAAGATGGGAGACGGGGAGCTGTTTTTT
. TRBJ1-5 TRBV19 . CASSMGGTRNQPQHF TGTGCCAGTAGTATGGGGGGGACAAGAAATCAGCCCCAGCATTTT
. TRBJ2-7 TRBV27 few CASSKDRDTYEQYF TGTGCCAGCAGTAAGGACCGGGACACCTACGAGCAGTACTTC
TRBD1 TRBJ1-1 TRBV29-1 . CSVTGQANTEAFF TGCAGCGTCACGGGACAGGCAAACACTGAAGCTTTCTTT
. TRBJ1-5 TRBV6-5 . CASRRGGNQPQHF TGTGCCAGCAGGAGGGGAGGAAATCAGCCCCAGCATTTT
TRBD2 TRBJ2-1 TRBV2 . CASSGVFLTSGRDNEQFF TGTGCCAGCAGTGGGGTCTTTTTGACTAGCGGGAGGGACAATGAGCAGTTCTTC
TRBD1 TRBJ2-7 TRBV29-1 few CSVATGSHEQYF TGCAGCGTAGCGACAGGGTCCCACGAGCAGTACTTC
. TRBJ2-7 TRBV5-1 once CASSDKQDYEQYF TGCGCCAGCAGCGACAAACAGGACTACGAGCAGTACTTC
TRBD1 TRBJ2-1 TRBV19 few CASSLGQGSSYNEQFF TGTGCCAGTAGTTTGGGACAGGGATCCTCCTACAATGAGCAGTTCTTC
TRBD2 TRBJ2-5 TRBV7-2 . CASSSGLAGDVPEYF TGTGCCAGCAGCTCGGGACTAGCGGGGGACGTACCTGAGTACTTC
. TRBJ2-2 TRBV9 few CASSPQGPGELFF TGTGCCAGCAGCCCCCAGGGTCCCGGGGAGCTGTTTTTT
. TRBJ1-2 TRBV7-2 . CASSFGEPNYGYTF TGTGCCAGCAGCTTCGGGGAACCTAACTATGGCTACACCTTC
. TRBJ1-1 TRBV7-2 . CASSLGYGNTEAFF TGTGCCAGCAGCCTCGGGTACGGGAACACTGAAGCTTTCTTT
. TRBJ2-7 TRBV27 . CASRDRGSYEQYF TGTGCCAGCAGGGATCGAGGCTCCTACGAGCAGTACTTC
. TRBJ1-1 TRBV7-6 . CASSLRLNTEAFF TGTGCCAGCAGCTTACGGTTGAACACTGAAGCTTTCTTT
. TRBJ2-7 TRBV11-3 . CASGRGRSSYEQYF TGTGCCAGCGGACGCGGGCGTAGCTCCTACGAGCAGTACTTC
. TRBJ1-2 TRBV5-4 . CASSLGRQNYGYTF TGTGCCAGCAGCTTGGGGCGACAGAACTATGGCTACACCTTC
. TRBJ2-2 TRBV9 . CASSVVVRAGTGELFF TGTGCCAGCAGCGTAGTTGTCAGGGCAGGGACCGGGGAGCTGTTTTTT
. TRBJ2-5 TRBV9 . CASSVGSEETQYF TGTGCCAGCAGCGTAGGAAGCGAAGAGACCCAGTACTTC
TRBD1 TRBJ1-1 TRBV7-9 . CASSLYRQGGNTEAFF TGTGCCAGCAGCTTATACCGACAGGGTGGGAACACTGAAGCTTTCTTT
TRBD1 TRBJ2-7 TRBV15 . CATSRPPGQGKAEQYF TGTGCCACCAGCAGGCCCCCGGGACAGGGGAAGGCCGAGCAGTACTTC
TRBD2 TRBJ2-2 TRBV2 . CASSEVSGILGELFF TGTGCCAGCAGTGAAGTCAGCGGGATTCTAGGGGAGCTGTTTTTT
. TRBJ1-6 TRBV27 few CASSSPRGDRRNSPLHF TGTGCCAGCAGTTCCCCCCGCGGCGACAGGAGAAATTCACCCCTCCACTTT
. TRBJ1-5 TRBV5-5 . CASSFGAGIPQHF TGTGCCAGCAGCTTTGGTGCCGGGATACCCCAGCATTTT
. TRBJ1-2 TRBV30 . CAWTPEATNYGYTF TGTGCCTGGACCCCAGAGGCAACAAACTATGGCTACACCTTC
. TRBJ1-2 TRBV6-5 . CASSRGVEGYTF TGTGCCAGCAGCCGGGGGGTCGAGGGCTACACCTTC
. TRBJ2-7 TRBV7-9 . CASSLSGTETYEQYF TGTGCCAGCAGCTTATCCGGGACTGAAACCTACGAGCAGTACTTC
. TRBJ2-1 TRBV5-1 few CASSSQGQEQFF TGCGCCAGCAGCTCCCAGGGTCAGGAGCAGTTCTTC
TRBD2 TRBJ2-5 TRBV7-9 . CASSNRGLAAGFQTQYF TGTGCCAGCAGCAATAGAGGGCTAGCGGCCGGTTTTCAGACCCAGTACTTC
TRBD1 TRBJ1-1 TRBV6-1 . CASSDTGGSNTEAFF TGTGCCAGCAGTGACACAGGGGGATCGAACACTGAAGCTTTCTTT
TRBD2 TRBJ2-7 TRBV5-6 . CASSNLAGEVHEQYF TGTGCCAGCAGTAATCTAGCGGGAGAGGTCCACGAGCAGTACTTC
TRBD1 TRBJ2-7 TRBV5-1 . CASSAGDSSYEQYF TGCGCCAGCAGCGCTGGGGACAGCTCCTACGAGCAGTACTTC
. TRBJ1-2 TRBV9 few CASSEYRVGYTF TGTGCCAGCAGCGAGTACAGGGTTGGCTACACCTTC
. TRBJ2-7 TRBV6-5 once CASSYSGHPSYEQYF TGTGCCAGCAGTTACTCGGGACACCCCTCCTACGAGCAGTACTTC
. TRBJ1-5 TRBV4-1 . CASSQLGISQPQHF TGCGCCAGCAGCCAACTCGGGATTTCTCAGCCCCAGCATTTT
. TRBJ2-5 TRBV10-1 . CASSSRGGGETQYF TGCGCCAGCAGTTCCCGGGGAGGCGGGGAGACCCAGTACTTC
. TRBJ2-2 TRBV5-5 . CASSLGGRGELFF TGTGCCAGCAGCTTGGGGGGCCGCGGGGAGCTGTTTTTT